Reported below is one T cell receptor beta chain. The PCR made use of 60 Vbeta and 13 Jbeta primers. Measured with immunoSEQ multiplex PCR; TCRdb has only the in-frame clones, and not every one. The sample table includes about 70,000 clones. Unmatched junction bases numbered 3, after V lost 3 bases and J lost 2 bases. Germline lookup yields CDR1 SGHDT and CDR2 YYEEEE. There are 15 residues in the CDR3. This entry is derived from a study of cytomegalovirus exposure and HLA in healthy donors. The clonotype comes from a female donor in good health and CMV-seropositive. The chain combines TRBV5-6 with TRBJ2-1; the match to TRBD2 covers 9 bases. What was sequenced was PBMCs. This CDR3 is CASSSPSGAYNEQFF. In DNA form, the CDR3 reads TGTGCCAGCAGCTCGCCTAGCGGGGCCTACAATGAGCAGTTCTTC.